The clone carrying this TCR beta chain came up a few times. Its specificity is not known. The library was built for alpha chains, so this beta chain is an off-target read and its size means little. Regarding time point: sample taken at primary tumor resection. No cell sorting; template was whole RNA from tumor, lung tissue or PBMC. Between the trimmed V and J ends, which lost 5 bases and 7 bases, there was a span of 11 bases. The CDR3 runs 13 residues. Germline assignment: CDR1 SGHTA and CDR2 FQGNSA. The data originate from a study of spatial heterogeneity in lung cancer. Study details: Fewer alpha-chain than beta-chain sequences were consistently detected.

TCR cDNA molecules were tagged individually, and each one carried a unique molecular identifier. TCRdb reanalysed the 5' RACE reads using MiXCR and keeps one entry per CDR3 protein. The table shows roughly 9,800 distinct CDR3 sequences, with 45% to 65% occurring only once. General study results and limits: Expanded alpha and beta TCR counts within tumors tracked tumor mutation counts.

The clonotype comes from a female donor with early-stage non-small cell lung cancer. The sequencing here drew on lung tumor tissue, taken at surgery. The V gene is TRBV7-2, the J gene TRBJ2-2; D possibly corresponds to TRBD1 (6 bases). CDR3 loop: CASSPTGIGELFF. The CDR3 DNA reads TGTGCCAGCAGCCCTACAGGGATCGGGGAGCTGTTTTTT.